Below, one TCR beta chain is given with its context. Antigen unknown. The data stem from a study of CD8 T cells in ankylosing spondylitis. General observations from the study: Significantly higher representation of disease-linked clones was reported for matched ankylosing spondylitis synovial fluid. A motif in TCR beta, a set of 8 or 9 highly homologous variants, appeared characteristic of ankylosing spondylitis blood. Relatively scarce in peripheral blood, disease-linked clones were CD8+.

It was by quantitative 5'-RACE with molecular barcodes that TCR beta libraries were made. TCRdb re-analysed the 5' RACE reads in MiXCR, keeping a single row per CDR3 protein. The table has 80,000 to 100,000 distinct CDR3 sequences, almost 8.5% seen once. In germline, CDR1 is SEHNR, CDR2 FQNEAQ (reference sequence). The CDR3 runs 17 residues. The germline V and J ends were trimmed by 3 bases and 5 bases, with 20 bases remaining between them. This clonotype originated in a male donor with ankylosing spondylitis or in good health (not recorded which). Sequenced input: blood, either unsorted or a sorted T cell fraction (not recorded which). The chain links TRBV7-9 to TRBJ2-1; D possibly corresponds to TRBD2 (6 bases). CDR3 amino acids: CASSFTPREISHNEQFF. The DNA of the CDR3 is TGTGCCAGCAGCTTTACCCCACGGGAGATTTCCCACAATGAGCAGTTCTTC.